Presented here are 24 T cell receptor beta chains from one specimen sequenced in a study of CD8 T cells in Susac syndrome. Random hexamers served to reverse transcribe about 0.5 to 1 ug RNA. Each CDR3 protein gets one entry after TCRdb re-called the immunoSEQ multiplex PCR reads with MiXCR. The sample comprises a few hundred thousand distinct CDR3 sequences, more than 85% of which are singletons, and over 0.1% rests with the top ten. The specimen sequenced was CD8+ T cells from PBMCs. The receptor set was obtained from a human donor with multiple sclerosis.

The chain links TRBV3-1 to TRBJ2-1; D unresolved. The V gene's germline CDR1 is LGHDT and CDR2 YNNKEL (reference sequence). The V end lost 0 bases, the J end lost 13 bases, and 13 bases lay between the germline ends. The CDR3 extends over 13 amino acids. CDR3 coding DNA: TGTGCCAGCAGCCAAGATTCGCCTTCTCTTCAGTTCTTC. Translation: CASSQDSPSLQFF.

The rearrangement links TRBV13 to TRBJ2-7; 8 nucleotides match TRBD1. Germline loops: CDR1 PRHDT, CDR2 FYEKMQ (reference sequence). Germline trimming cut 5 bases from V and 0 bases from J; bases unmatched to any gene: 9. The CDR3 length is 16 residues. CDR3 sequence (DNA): TGTGCCAGCAGCACAAGGACAGGGAGCTACTCCTACGAGCAGTACTTC. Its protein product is CASSTRTGSYSYEQYF.

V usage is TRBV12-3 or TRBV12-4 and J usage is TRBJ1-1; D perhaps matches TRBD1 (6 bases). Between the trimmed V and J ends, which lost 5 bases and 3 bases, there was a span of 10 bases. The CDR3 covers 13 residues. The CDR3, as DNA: TGTGCCAGCAGTAACCACAGGGACACTGAAGCTTTCTTT. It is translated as CASSNHRDTEAFF.

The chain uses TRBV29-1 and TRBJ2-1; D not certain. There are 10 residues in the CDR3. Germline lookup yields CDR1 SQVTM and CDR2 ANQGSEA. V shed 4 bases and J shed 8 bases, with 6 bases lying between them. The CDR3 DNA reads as TGCAGCGTTGGGCTGGATGAGCAGTTCTTC. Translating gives CSVGLDEQFF.

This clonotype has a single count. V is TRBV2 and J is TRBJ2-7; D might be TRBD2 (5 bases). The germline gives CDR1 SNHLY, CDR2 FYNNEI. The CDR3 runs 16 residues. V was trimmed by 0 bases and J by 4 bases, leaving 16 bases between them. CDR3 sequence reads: CASSEAGTSQGYEQYF. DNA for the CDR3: TGTGCCAGCAGTGAAGCGGGAACTAGTCAAGGATACGAGCAGTACTTC.

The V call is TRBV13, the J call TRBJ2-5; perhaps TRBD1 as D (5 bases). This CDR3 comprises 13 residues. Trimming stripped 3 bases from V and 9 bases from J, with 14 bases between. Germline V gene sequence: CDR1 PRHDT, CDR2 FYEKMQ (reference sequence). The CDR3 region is CASSLGQGRAQYF. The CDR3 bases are TGTGCCAGCAGCTTGGGTCAGGGTCGGGCCCAGTACTTC.

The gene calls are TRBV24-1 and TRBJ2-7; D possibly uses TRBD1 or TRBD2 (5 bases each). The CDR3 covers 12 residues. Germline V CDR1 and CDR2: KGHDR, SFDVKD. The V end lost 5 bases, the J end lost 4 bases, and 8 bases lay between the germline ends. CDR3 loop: CATSGDEYEQYF. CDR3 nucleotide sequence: TGTGCCACCAGTGGGGACGAATACGAGCAGTACTTC.

The chain's CDR3 is CASRPWDGPEQYF. In nucleotides, the CDR3 is TGTGCCAGCAGACCCTGGGACGGCCCCGAGCAGTACTTC. This chain connects TRBV12-3 or TRBV12-4 to TRBJ2-7, with D possibly being TRBD1 or TRBD2 (5 bases each). Trimming pared 6 bases from V and 6 bases from J, leaving 15 bases between. CDR3 length: 13 amino acids.

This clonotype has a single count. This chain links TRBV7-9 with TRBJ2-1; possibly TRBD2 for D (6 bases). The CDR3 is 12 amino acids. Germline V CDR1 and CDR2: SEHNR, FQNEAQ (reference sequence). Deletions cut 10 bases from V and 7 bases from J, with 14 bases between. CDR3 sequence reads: CATGGAWNEQFF. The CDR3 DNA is TGTGCCACGGGCGGGGCTTGGAATGAGCAGTTCTTC.

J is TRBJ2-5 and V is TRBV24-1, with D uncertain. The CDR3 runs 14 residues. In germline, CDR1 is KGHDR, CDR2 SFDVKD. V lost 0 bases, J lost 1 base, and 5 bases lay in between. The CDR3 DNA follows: TGTGCCACCAGTGATTTGTTGACCCAAGAGACCCAGTACTTC. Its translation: CATSDLLTQETQYF.

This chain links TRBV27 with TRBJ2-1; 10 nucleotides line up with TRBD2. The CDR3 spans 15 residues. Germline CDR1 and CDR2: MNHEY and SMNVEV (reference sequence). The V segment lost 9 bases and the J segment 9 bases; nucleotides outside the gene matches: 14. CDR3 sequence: CASGNGLAGVSEQFF. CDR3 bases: TGTGCCAGTGGGAACGGGCTAGCGGGAGTCAGTGAGCAGTTCTTC.

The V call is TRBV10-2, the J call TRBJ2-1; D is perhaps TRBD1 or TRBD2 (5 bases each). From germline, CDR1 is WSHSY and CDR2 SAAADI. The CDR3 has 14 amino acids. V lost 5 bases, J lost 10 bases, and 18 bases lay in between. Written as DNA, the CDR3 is TGCGCCAGCAGTCTCGGGACGAACAACAGAGAGCAGTTCTTC. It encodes CASSLGTNNREQFF.

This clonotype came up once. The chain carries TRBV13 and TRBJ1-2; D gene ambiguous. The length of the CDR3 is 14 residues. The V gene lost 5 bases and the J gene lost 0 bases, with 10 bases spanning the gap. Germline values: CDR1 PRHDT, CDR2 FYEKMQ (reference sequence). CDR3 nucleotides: TGTGCCAGCAGCAGCAGAGTTTCTAACTATGGCTACACCTTC. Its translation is CASSSRVSNYGYTF.

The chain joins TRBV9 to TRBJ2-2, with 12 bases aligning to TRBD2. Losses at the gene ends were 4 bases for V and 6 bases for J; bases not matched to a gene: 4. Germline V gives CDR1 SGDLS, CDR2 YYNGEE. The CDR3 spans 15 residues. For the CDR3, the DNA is TGTGCCAGCAGCAACACTAGCGGGAGGTCCGGGGAGCTGTTTTTT. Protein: CASSNTSGRSGELFF.

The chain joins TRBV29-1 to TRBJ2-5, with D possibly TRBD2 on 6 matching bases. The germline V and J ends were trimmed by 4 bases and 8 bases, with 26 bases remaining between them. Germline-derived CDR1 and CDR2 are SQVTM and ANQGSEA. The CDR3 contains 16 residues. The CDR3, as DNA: TGCAGCGTTGCAACTAGCAAAGCAGGGAATGGAATAACCCAGTACTTC. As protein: CSVATSKAGNGITQYF.

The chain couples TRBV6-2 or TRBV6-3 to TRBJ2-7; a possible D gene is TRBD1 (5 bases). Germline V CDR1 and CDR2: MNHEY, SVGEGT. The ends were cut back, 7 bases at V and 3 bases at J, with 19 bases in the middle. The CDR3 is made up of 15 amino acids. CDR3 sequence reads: CASNQGLRTYYEQYF. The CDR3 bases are TGTGCCAGCAACCAGGGTCTCCGCACTTACTACGAGCAGTACTTC.

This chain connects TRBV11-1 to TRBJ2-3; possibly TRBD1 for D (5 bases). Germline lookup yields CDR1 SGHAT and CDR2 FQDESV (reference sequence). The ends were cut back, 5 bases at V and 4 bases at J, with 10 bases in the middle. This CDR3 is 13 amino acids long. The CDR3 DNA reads TGTGCCAGCAGCCCTTTCAGGGCAGATACGCAGTATTTT. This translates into CASSPFRADTQYF.

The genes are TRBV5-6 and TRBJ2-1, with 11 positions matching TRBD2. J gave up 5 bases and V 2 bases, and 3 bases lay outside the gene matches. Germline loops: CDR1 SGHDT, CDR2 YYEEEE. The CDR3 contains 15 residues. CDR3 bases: TGTGCCAGCAGCTTCGGACTAGCGGGCGACAATGAGCAGTTCTTC. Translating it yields CASSFGLAGDNEQFF.

The CDR3 sequence is CATSRELGETYEQYF. In DNA, the CDR3 is TGTGCCACCAGCAGAGAATTGGGGGAAACCTACGAGCAGTACTTC. V gene TRBV15 combines with J gene TRBJ2-7; the D gene could be TRBD1 or TRBD2 (5 bases each). V was pared by 0 bases and J by 2 bases, with 11 bases between. The CDR3 consists of 15 residues. From germline, CDR1 is LNHNV and CDR2 YYDKDF (reference sequence).

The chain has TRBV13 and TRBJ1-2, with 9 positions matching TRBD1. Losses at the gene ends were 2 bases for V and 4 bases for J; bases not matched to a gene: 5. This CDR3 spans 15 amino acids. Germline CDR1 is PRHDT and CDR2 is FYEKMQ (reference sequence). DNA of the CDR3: TGTGCCAGCAGCTTAAGGGGACAGGGTGCCTATGGCTACACCTTC. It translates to CASSLRGQGAYGYTF.

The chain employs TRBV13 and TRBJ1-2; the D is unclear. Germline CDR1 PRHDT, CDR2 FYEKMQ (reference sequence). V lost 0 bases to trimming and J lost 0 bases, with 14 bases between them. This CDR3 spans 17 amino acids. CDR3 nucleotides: TGTGCCAGCAGCTTAGGAGGGTGGGCAGATTCTAACTATGGCTACACCTTC. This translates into CASSLGGWADSNYGYTF.

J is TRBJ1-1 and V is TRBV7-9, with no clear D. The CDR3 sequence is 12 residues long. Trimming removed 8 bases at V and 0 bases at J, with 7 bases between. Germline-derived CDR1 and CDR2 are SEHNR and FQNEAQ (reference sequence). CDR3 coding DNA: TGTGCCAGCGAGTCGATGAACACTGAAGCTTTCTTT. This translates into CASESMNTEAFF.

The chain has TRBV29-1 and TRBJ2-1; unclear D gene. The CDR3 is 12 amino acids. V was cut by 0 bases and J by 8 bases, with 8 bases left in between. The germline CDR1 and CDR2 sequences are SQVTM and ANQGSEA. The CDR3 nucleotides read TGCAGCGTTGAAGAAAACGTCTATGAGCAGTTCTTC. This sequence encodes CSVEENVYEQFF.

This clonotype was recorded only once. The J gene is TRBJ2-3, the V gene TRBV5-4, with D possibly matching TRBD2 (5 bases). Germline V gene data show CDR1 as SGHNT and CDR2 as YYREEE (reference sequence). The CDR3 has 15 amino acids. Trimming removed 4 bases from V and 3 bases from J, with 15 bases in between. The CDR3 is CASSPGLSATDTQYF. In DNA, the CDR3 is TGTGCCAGCAGCCCGGGGTTATCGGCTACAGATACGCAGTATTTT.